One sample yielded the 15 T cell receptor beta chains listed below, sequenced in a study of blood T cells in healthy people across ages. Primed by a sample-barcoded 5' primer and a J-beta primer mix, a second PCR proceeded for 7 to 11 cycles. MiXCR, applied by TCRdb to the 5' RACE reads, yields one record per CDR3 protein. The sample has about 1.5 million distinct CDR3 sequences, roughly 45% seen once. Input material: blood. The origin of the receptors is a woman between 18 and 30 years old in good health.

This clonotype was counted between two and nine times. In DNA form, the CDR3 reads TGTGCCAGCAGCTCGCGAGGGGGTGGGAATGAGCAGTTCTTC. This gives the protein CASSSRGGGNEQFF. This chain uses TRBV4-2 with TRBJ2-1; D might be TRBD1 (6 bases). V lost 5 bases and J lost 7, with 15 bases in between. This CDR3 spans 14 amino acids. Per germline, CDR1 LGHNA and CDR2 YNFKEQ.

The J gene is TRBJ2-5, the V gene TRBV5-1, with D unclear. V dropped 1 base and J dropped 5 bases, with 12 bases sitting between them. Germline-derived CDR1 and CDR2 are SGHRS and YFSETQ. The CDR3 sequence is 14 residues long. CDR3 protein: CASSLMGVSETQYF. CDR3 nucleotide sequence: TGCGCCAGCAGCTTGATGGGCGTCTCGGAGACCCAGTACTTC.

The chain joins TRBV5-1 to TRBJ2-1; TRBD2 matches 14 bases. Trimming took 4 bases from V and 8 from J; bases not matched to a gene: 14. CDR3 length: 18 amino acids. Germline-derived CDR1 and CDR2 are SGHRS and YFSETQ. In nucleotides, the CDR3 is TGCGCCAGCAGCCTTGGACTAGCGGGAGGCCAAACCGAGGATGAGCAGTTCTTC. Protein: CASSLGLAGGQTEDEQFF.

This chain joins TRBV21-1 and TRBJ2-7; TRBD1, the table's D call, lacks a check against the DNA. TRBV21-1 is a pseudogene. The CDR3 extends over 16 amino acids. CDR3 loop: CASSPPRDRAHYEQYF. For the CDR3, the DNA is TGTGCCAGCAGCCCTCCCCGGGACAGGGCCCACTACGAGCAGTACTTC.

This clonotype was recorded only once. The J gene is TRBJ1-2, the V gene TRBV14, with 7 nucleotides matching TRBD1. The CDR3 has 15 amino acids. Unmatched junction bases numbered 7, after V lost 0 bases and J lost 6 bases. CDR1 is SGHDN, CDR2 FVKESK, per germline. The CDR3 bases are TGTGCCAGCAGCCAAGATCCCAGGGGGTCTAATGGCTACACCTTC. This translates into CASSQDPRGSNGYTF.

The chain uses TRBV5-1 and TRBJ2-4; TRBD1 agrees at 8 bases. CDR3 length equals 15 residues. CDR1 is SGHRS and CDR2 is YFSETQ in the germline V gene. V shed 1 base, J shed 6 bases, and the junction held 6 bases outside the gene matches. CDR3 DNA sequence: TGCGCCAGCAGCTTGAATATCGGACAGGGAAACATTCAGTACTTC. Amino acids: CASSLNIGQGNIQYF.

This clonotype has a handful of counts. The J gene is TRBJ1-4, the V gene TRBV4-1, with D possibly matching TRBD1 (6 bases). The V gene lost 2 bases and the J gene lost 6 bases, with 16 bases spanning the gap. Per the germline V gene, CDR1 is MGHRA and CDR2 is YSYEKL. This CDR3 region has 16 residues. This chain's CDR3 is CASSQPLSGQHEKLFF. The CDR3, as DNA: TGCGCCAGCAGCCAACCGCTAAGTGGACAGCATGAAAAACTGTTTTTT.

Ten or more counts support this clonotype. The chain joins TRBV9 to TRBJ2-7; D gene unclear. This CDR3 has 12 amino acids. Germline loops: CDR1 SGDLS, CDR2 YYNGEE. With 3 bases removed from V and 0 bases from J, the gap between germline ends came to 4 bases. The CDR3: CASSANSYEQYF. CDR3 DNA: TGTGCCAGCAGCGCCAACTCCTACGAGCAGTACTTC.

On this clonotype itself: A much more abundant neighbour one base away suggests this may be a read error. The chain carries TRBV2 and TRBJ1-2, with TRBD1 matching 9 bases. This CDR3 region has 13 residues. The germline V gene has CDR1 SNHLY and CDR2 FYNNEI. The CDR3 region is CASSGDRDRGYIF. CDR3 bases: TGTGCCAGCAGTGGGGACAGGGATCGTGGCTACATCTTC.

The chain couples TRBV30 to TRBJ2-5; the D gene is possibly TRBD2 (7 bases). Germline loops: CDR1 GTSNPN, CDR2 SVGIG (reference sequence). This CDR3 spans 15 amino acids. V dropped 1 base and J dropped 5 bases, with 17 bases sitting between them. CDR3 region: CAWSGGGYSSETQYF. In nucleotides, the CDR3 is TGTGCCTGGAGTGGGGGGGGCTACTCTTCCGAGACCCAGTACTTC.

This clonotype was seen a few times. The chain couples TRBV27 to TRBJ1-5; no definite D call. Germline assignment: CDR1 MNHEY and CDR2 SMNVEV (reference sequence). This CDR3 is built from 13 residues. Between the trimmed V and J ends, which lost 5 bases and 3 bases, there was a span of 8 bases. CDR3 residues: CASSLQTNQPQHF. The CDR3 DNA reads TGTGCCAGCAGTCTACAGACCAATCAGCCCCAGCATTTT.

V gene TRBV7-2 combines with J gene TRBJ1-2, with D possibly matching TRBD1 (5 bases). The V end was cut by 7 bases, the J end by 8 bases, with 17 bases between. CDR1 SGHTA and CDR2 FQGNSA come from the germline V gene. This CDR3 region has 13 residues. The CDR3 bases are TGTGCCAGCACCCCCGCGGGGGTCGGGGGCTACACCTTC. It translates to CASTPAGVGGYTF. Full variable domain (outside the CDR3, taken from reference TRBV7-2 and TRBJ1-2): GAGVSQSPSNKVTEKGKDVELRCDPISGHTALYWYRQSLGQGLEFLIYFQGNSAPDKSGLPSDRFSAERTGGSVSTLTIQRTQQEDSAVYLCASTPAGVGGYTFGSGTRLTVV.

The V gene is TRBV7-2, the J gene TRBJ2-5; 7 nucleotides align to TRBD2. Gene TRBJ2-7 matches the end of the DNA better, so the J call may be wrong. This CDR3 has 13 residues. Per the germline V gene, CDR1 is SGHTA and CDR2 is FQGNSA. CDR3 protein: CASSPRGGHEQYF. The CDR3, as DNA: TGTGCCAGCAGCCCCCGCGGGGGACACGAGCAGTACTTC.

A few counts support this clonotype. The V call is TRBV7-9, the J call TRBJ2-1; D remains unclear. The V end lost 4 bases, the J end lost 12 bases, and 10 bases lay between the germline ends. The CDR3 contains 11 residues. Germline loops: CDR1 SEHNR, CDR2 FQNEAQ (reference sequence). The DNA of the CDR3 is TGTGCCAGCAGCTCCTCTCAGGTGCAGTTCTTC. This sequence encodes CASSSSQVQFF.

The chain links TRBV12-3 or TRBV12-4 to TRBJ2-3; the D gene is possibly TRBD1 (5 bases). Trimming removed 7 bases from V and 4 bases from J, with 24 bases in between. The CDR3 runs to 17 residues. This chain's CDR3 is CASITHLGQQISDTQYF. The CDR3 DNA reads as TGTGCCAGCATAACCCATCTGGGGCAGCAGATCTCAGATACGCAGTATTTT.